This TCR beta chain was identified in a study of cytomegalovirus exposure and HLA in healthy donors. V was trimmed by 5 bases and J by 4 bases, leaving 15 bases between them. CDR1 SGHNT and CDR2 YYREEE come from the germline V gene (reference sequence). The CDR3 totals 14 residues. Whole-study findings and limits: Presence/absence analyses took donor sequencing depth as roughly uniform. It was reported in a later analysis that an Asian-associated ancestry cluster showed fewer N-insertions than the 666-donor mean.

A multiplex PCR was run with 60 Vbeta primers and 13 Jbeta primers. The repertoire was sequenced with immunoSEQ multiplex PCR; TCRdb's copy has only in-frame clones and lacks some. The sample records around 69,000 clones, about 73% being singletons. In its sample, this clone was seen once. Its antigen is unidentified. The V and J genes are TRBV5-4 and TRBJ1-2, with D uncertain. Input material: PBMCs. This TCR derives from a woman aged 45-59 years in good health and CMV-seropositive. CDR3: CASRSSRNLYGYTF. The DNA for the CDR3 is TGTGCCAGCAGGTCATCGAGAAATCTCTATGGCTACACCTTC.